The clone carrying this T cell receptor (beta chain) was recorded many times. These data originate in a study of early T cells in non-severe SARS-CoV-2 infection. CDR1 and CDR2 from the germline V gene are LNHDA and SQIVND (reference sequence). This CDR3 is 15 amino acids long. V lost 5 bases to trimming and J lost 4 bases; unmatched junction nucleotides: 8. TCRdb itself ran the 5' RACE reads through MiXCR, one entry per CDR3 protein. Of under 25,000 distinct CDR3 sequences listed, about 4.2% are singletons. This chain uses TRBV19 with TRBJ2-3; 8 nucleotides match TRBD1. Material for sequencing was whole blood. The source is an adult who was a healthcare worker with PCR-confirmed SARS-CoV-2 infection or an uninfected control (not recorded which). The CDR3 protein is CASSPRGQFSDTQYF. The CDR3 coding sequence is TGTGCCAGTAGTCCCAGGGGGCAATTCTCAGATACGCAGTATTTT.